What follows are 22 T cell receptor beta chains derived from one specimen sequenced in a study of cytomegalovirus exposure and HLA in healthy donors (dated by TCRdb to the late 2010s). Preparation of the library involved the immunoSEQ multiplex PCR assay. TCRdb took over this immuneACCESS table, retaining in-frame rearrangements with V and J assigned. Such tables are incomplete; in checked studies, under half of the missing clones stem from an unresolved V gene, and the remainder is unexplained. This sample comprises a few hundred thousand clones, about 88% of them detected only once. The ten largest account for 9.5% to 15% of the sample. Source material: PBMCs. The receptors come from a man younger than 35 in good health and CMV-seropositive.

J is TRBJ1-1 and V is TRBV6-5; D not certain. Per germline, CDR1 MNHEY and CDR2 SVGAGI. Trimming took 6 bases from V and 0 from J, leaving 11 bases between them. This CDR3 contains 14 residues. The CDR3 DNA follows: TGTGCCAGCAGCGCGGACCGTTTGAACACTGAAGCTTTCTTT. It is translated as CASSADRLNTEAFF.

The CDR3 protein is CASSSVSPSGVYEQYF. CDR3 nucleotides: TGTGCCAGCAGCTCGGTATCCCCTTCGGGAGTCTACGAGCAGTACTTC. J is TRBJ2-7 and V is TRBV5-4; perhaps TRBD2 as D (6 bases). V was clipped by 3 bases and J by 3 bases, with 19 bases between them. From germline, CDR1 is SGHNT and CDR2 YYREEE (reference sequence). This CDR3 has 16 residues.

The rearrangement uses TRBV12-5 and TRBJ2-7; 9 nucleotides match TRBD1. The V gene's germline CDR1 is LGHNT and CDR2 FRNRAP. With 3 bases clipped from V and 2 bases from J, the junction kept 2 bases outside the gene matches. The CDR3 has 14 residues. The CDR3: CASGLGTGTYEQYF. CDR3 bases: TGTGCTAGTGGTTTAGGGACAGGGACCTACGAGCAGTACTTC.

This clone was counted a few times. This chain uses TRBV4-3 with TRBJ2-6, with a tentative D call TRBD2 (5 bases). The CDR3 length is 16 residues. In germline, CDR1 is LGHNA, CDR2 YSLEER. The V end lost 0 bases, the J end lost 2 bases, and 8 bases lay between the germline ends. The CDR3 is CASSQDTGTGANVLTF. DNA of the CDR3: TGCGCCAGCAGCCAAGATACGGGGACTGGGGCCAACGTCCTGACTTTC.

The CDR3 nucleotides are TGTGCCAGCAGCCCTCGGCAGGGTCCGTACAATGAGCAGTTCTTC. Encoded protein: CASSPRQGPYNEQFF. The chain is built from TRBV9 and TRBJ2-1; TRBD1 is a possible D gene (5 bases). CDR3 length: 15 amino acids. V shed 4 bases and J shed 4 bases, with 15 bases lying between them. Germline CDR1 SGDLS, CDR2 YYNGEE.

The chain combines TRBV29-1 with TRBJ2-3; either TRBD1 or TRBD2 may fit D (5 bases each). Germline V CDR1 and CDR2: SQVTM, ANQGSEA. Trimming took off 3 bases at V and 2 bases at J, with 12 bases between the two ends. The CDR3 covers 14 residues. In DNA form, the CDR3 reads TGCAGCGTTGACCGGGGCATTTTCACAGATACGCAGTATTTT. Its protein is CSVDRGIFTDTQYF.

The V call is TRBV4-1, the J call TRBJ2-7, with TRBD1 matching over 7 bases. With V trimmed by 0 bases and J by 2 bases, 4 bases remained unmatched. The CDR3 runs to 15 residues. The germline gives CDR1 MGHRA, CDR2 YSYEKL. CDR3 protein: CASSQDQQGAYEQYF. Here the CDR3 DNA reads TGCGCCAGCAGCCAAGATCAGCAGGGGGCCTACGAGCAGTACTTC.

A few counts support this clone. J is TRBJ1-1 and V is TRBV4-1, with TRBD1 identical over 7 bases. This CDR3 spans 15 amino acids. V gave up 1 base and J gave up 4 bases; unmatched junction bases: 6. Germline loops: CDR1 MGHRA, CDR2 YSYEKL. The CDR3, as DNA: TGCGCCAGCAGCCAAGTCGGCAGGGGGTCCACTGAAGCTTTCTTT. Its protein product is CASSQVGRGSTEAFF.

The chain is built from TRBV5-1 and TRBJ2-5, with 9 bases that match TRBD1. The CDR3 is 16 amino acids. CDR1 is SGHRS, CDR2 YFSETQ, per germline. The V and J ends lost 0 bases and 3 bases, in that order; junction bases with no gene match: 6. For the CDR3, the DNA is TGCGCCAGCAGCTTGGTAGGACAGGGGAATGAAGAGACCCAGTACTTC. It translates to CASSLVGQGNEETQYF.

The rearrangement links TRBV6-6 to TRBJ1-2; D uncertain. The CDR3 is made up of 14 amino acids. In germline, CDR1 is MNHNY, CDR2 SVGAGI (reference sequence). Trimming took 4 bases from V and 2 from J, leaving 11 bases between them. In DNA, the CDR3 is TGTGCCAGCAGTTCCCAGGACGTGAACTATGGCTACACCTTC. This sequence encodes CASSSQDVNYGYTF.

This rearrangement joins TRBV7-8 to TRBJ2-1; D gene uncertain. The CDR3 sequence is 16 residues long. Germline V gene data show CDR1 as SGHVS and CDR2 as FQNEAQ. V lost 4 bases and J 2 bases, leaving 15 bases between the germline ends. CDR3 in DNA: TGTGCCAGCAGCTCCCGCCTCCTGGGCCCCTACAATGAGCAGTTCTTC. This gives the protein CASSSRLLGPYNEQFF.

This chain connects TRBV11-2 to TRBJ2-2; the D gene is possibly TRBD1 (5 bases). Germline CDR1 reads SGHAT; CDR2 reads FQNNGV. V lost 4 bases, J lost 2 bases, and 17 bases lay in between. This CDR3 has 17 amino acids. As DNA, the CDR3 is TGTGCCAGCAGCTCGGGTGGCGAAGGGGCAAACACCGGGGAGCTGTTTTTT. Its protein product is CASSSGGEGANTGELFF.

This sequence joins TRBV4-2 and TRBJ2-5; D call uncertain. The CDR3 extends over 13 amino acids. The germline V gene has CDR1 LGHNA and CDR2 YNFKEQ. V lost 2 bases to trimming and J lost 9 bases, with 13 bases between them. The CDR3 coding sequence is TGTGCCAGCAGCCAAATGGCACCCCGGGCCCAGTACTTC. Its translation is CASSQMAPRAQYF.

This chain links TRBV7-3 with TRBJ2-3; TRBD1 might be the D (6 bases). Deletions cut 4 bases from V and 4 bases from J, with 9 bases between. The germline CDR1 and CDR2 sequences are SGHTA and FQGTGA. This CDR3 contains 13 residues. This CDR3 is CASSSQGADTQYF. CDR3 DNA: TGTGCCAGCAGCTCACAGGGTGCAGATACGCAGTATTTT.

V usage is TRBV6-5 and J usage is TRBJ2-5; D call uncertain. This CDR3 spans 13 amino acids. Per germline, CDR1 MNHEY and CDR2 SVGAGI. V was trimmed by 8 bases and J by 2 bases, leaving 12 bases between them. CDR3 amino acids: CASSLSDQETQYF. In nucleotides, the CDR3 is TGTGCCAGCTCCCTCAGCGATCAAGAGACCCAGTACTTC.

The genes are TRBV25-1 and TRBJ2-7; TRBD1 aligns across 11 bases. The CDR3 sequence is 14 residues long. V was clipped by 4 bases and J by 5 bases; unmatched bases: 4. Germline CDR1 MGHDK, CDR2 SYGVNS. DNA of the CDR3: TGTGCCAGCAGTGCCTCGGACAGGGGGCACGAGCAGTACTTC. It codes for CASSASDRGHEQYF.

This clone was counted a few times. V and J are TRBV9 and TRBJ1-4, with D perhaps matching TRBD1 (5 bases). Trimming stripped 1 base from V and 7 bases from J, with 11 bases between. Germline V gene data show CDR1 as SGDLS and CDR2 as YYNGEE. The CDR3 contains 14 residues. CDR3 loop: CASSVSGAGEKLFF. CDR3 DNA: TGTGCCAGCAGCGTAAGTGGGGCCGGTGAAAAACTGTTTTTT.

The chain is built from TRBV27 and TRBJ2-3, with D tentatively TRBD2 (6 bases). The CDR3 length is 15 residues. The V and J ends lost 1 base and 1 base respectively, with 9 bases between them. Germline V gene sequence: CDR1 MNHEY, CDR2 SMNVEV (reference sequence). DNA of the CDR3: TGTGCCAGCAGTTTATGGGCTAGCGGCACAGATACGCAGTATTTT. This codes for CASSLWASGTDTQYF.

The CDR3 region has the DNA TGTGCCAGCAGCATATCAAGGGTAACTGAAGCTTTCTTT. Its translation is CASSISRVTEAFF. The rearrangement links TRBV11-3 to TRBJ1-1; D unresolved. The germline V gene encodes CDR1 SGHNT and CDR2 YENEEA. The CDR3 consists of 13 residues. V lost 5 bases to trimming and J lost 5 bases, with 12 bases between them.

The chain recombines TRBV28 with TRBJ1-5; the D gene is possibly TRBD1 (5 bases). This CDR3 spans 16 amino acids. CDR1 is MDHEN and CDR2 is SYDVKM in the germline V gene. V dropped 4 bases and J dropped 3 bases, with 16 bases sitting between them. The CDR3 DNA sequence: TGTGCCAGCAGTTCGGGTTTCGGGGGATACAATCAGCCCCAGCATTTT. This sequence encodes CASSSGFGGYNQPQHF.

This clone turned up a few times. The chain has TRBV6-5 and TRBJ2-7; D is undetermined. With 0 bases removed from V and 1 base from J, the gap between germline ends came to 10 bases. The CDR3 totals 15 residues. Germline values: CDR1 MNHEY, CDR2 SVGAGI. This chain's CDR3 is CASSYSSRMSYEQYF. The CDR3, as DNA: TGTGCCAGCAGTTACTCGTCCCGGATGTCCTACGAGCAGTACTTC.

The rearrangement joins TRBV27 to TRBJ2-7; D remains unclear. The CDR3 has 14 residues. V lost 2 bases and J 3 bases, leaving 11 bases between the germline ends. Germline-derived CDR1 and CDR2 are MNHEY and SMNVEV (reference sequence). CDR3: CASSLGPTYYEQYF. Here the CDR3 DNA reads TGTGCCAGCAGTTTAGGTCCCACCTACTACGAGCAGTACTTC.